This TCR beta chain was retrieved from a study of T cells in Graves' hyperthyroidism and ophthalmopathy. In the study overall: Peripheral blood samples were taken at initial diagnosis, prior to any treatment.

Graves' hyperthyroidism without ophthalmopathy progression within 18 months was termed stable. PBMCs stemmed from 10 ml fresh peripheral blood. Amplification of TCR beta CDR3 regions used RNA as the template. HTBI primers were employed in a first-round RT-PCR of the TCR CDR3. MiXCR, applied by TCRdb to the multiplex PCR reads, yields one record per CDR3 protein. The repertoire consists of around 760,000 distinct CDR3 sequences, with 35% occurring once and the leading ten covering approximately 31%. V was clipped by 8 bases and J by 3 bases; unmatched bases: 6. Germline CDR1 reads LNHDA; CDR2 reads SQIVND (reference sequence). The CDR3 consists of 14 residues.

The receptor's source is a woman between 40 and 50 years old with Graves' hyperthyroidism. The sequenced sample was blood. The rearrangement uses TRBV19 and TRBJ1-5; 8 nucleotides match TRBD1. The CDR3 DNA sequence: TGTGCCAGTTTATCGGGACAGGCCAATCAGCCCCAGCATTTT. This translates into CASLSGQANQPQHF.